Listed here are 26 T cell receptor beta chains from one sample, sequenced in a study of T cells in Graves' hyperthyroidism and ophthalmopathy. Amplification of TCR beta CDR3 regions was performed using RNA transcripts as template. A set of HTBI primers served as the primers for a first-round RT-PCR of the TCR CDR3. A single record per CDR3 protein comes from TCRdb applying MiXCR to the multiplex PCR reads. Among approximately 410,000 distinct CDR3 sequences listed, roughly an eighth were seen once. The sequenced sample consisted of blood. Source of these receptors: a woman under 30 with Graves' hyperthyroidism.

This chain's CDR3 is CASSRFTDRFNYGYTF. In DNA form, the CDR3 reads TGTGCCAGCAGCCGATTTACGGACAGATTTAACTATGGCTACACCTTC. The chain employs TRBV16 and TRBJ1-2, with TRBD1 as a possible D gene (6 bases). Trimming cost V 4 bases and J 1 base, with 16 bases left between them. Germline-derived CDR1 and CDR2 are KGHSY and FQNENV. CDR3 length equals 16 residues.

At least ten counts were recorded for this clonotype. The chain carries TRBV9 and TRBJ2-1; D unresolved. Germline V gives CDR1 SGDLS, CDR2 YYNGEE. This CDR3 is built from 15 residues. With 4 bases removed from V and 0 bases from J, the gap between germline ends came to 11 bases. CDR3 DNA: TGTGCCAGCAGCCCGGGTACCCGCTCCTACAATGAGCAGTTCTTC. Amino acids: CASSPGTRSYNEQFF.

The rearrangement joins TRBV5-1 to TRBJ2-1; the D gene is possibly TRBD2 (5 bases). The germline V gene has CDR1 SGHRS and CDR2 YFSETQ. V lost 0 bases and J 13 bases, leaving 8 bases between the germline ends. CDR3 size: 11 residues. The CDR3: CASSLGENQFF. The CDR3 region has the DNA TGCGCCAGCAGCTTGGGGGAGAACCAGTTCTTC.

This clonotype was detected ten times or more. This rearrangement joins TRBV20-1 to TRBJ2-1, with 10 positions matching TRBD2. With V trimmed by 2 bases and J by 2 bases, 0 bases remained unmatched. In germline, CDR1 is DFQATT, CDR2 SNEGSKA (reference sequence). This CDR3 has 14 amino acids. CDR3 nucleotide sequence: TGCAGTGCTAGAACTAGCGGGACCTACAATGAGCAGTTCTTC. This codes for CSARTSGTYNEQFF.

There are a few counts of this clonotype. The CDR3 nucleotides are TGCGCCAGCAGCCAGGAAAGGACGGCCCCTACGGCAGATACGCAGTATTTT. This codes for CASSQERTAPTADTQYF. The V and J genes are TRBV4-1 and TRBJ2-3, with unresolved D. This CDR3 region has 17 residues. The V gene lost 3 bases and the J gene lost 4 bases, with 20 bases spanning the gap. Germline CDR1 is MGHRA and CDR2 is YSYEKL.

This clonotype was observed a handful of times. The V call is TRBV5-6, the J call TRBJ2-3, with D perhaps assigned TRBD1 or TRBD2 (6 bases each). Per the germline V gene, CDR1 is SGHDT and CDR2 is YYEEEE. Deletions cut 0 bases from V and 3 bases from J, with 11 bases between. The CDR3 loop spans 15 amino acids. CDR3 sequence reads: CASSLEGGETDTQYF. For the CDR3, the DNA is TGTGCCAGCAGCTTGGAGGGGGGCGAAACAGATACGCAGTATTTT.

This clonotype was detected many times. The CDR3 protein is CASSFAGGSNEQYF. The CDR3, as DNA: TGTGCCAGCAGTTTTGCGGGCGGGAGTAACGAGCAGTACTTC. The rearrangement joins TRBV12-3 or TRBV12-4 to TRBJ2-7; TRBD2 aligns across 7 bases. After removal of 3 bases from V and 5 bases from J, the junction contained 7 bases not matched to a gene. CDR3 size: 14 residues.

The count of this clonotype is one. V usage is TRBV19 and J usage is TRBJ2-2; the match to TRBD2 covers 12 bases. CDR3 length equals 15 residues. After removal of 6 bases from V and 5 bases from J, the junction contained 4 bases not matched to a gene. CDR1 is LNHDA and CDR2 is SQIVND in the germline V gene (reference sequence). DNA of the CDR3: TGTGCCAGTAGGTCACTAGCGGGAGGAACCGGGGAGCTGTTTTTT. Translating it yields CASRSLAGGTGELFF.

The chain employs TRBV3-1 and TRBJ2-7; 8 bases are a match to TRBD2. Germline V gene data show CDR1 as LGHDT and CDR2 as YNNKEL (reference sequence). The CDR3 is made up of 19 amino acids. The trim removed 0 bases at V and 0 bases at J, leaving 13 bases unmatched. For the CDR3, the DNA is TGTGCCAGCAGCCAAGATTCCAGCGGGAGACCCTCGAGCTCCTACGAGCAGTACTTC. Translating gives CASSQDSSGRPSSSYEQYF.

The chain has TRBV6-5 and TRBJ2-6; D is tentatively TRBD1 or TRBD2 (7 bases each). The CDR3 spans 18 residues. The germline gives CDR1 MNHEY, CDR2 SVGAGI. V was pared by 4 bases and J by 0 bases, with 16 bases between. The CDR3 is CASSSSGTVSSGANVLTF. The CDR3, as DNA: TGTGCCAGCAGTTCCAGCGGGACAGTAAGCTCTGGGGCCAACGTCCTGACTTTC.

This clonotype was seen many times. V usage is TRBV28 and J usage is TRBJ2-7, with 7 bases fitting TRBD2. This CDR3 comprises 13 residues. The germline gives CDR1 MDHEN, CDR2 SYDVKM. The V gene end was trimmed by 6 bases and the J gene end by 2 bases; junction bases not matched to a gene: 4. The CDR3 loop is CASRGGSTYEQYF. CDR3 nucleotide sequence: TGTGCCAGCAGGGGCGGGAGTACCTACGAGCAGTACTTC.

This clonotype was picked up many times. This chain's CDR3 is CASRPHWGSNQPQHF. The CDR3 DNA is TGTGCCAGCAGACCGCATTGGGGGAGCAATCAGCCCCAGCATTTT. The chain joins TRBV28 to TRBJ1-5; perhaps TRBD1 as D (5 bases). Trimming shortened V by 6 bases and J by 1 base, and 13 bases separated the two germline ends. This CDR3 contains 15 residues. Germline lookup yields CDR1 MDHEN and CDR2 SYDVKM.

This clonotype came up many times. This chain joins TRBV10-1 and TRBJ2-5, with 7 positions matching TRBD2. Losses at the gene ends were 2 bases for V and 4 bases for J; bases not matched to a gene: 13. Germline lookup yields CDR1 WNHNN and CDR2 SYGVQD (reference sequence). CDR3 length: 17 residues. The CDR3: CASSEGVPGSGGETQYF. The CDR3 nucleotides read TGCGCCAGCAGTGAGGGAGTCCCGGGGTCGGGGGGAGAGACCCAGTACTTC.

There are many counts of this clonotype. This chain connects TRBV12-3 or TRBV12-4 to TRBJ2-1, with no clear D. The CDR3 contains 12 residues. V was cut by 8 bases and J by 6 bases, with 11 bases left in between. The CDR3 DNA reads TGTGCCAGCCGCAAGACCGGCAATGAGCAGTTCTTC. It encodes CASRKTGNEQFF.

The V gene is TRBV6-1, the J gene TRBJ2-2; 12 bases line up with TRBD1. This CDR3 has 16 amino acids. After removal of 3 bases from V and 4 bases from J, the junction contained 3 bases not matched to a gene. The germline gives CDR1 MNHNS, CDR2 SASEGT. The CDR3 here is CASSEGQGAVTGELFF. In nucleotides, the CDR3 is TGTGCCAGCAGTGAGGGACAGGGGGCTGTCACCGGGGAGCTGTTTTTT.

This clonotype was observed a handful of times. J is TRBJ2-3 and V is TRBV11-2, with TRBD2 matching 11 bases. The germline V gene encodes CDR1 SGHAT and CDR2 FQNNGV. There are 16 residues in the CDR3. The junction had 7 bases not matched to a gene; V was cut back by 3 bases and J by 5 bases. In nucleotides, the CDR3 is TGTGCCAGCAGCTTCAGGAGGCTAGCGGGAGGAGATACGCAGTATTTT. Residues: CASSFRRLAGGDTQYF.

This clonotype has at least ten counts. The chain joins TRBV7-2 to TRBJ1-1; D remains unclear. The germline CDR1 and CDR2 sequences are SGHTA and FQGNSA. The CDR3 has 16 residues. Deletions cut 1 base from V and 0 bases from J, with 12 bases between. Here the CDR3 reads CASSLEGRLLNTEAFF. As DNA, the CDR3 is TGTGCCAGCAGCTTAGAAGGCAGGCTGTTGAACACTGAAGCTTTCTTT. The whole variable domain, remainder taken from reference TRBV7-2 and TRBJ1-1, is GAGVSQSPSNKVTEKGKDVELRCDPISGHTALYWYRQSLGQGLEFLIYFQGNSAPDKSGLPSDRFSAERTGGSVSTLTIQRTQQEDSAVYLCASSLEGRLLNTEAFFGQGTRLTVV.

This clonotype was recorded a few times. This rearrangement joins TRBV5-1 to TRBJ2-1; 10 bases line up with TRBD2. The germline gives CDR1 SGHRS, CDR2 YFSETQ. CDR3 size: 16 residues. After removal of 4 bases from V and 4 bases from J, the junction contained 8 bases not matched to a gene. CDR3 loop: CASSPDLAGDYNEQFF. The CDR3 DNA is TGCGCCAGCAGCCCGGACCTAGCGGGAGATTACAATGAGCAGTTCTTC.

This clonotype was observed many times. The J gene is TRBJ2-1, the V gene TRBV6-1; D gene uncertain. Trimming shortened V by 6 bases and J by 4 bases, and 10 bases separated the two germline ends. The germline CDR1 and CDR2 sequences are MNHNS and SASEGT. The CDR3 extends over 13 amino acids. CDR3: CASSLHGYNEQFF. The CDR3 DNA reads TGTGCCAGCAGCTTACACGGATACAATGAGCAGTTCTTC.

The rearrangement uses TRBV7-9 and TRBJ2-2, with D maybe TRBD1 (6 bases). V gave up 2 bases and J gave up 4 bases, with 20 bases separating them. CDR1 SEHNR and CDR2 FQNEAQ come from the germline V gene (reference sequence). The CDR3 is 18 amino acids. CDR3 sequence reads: CASSLWPNRATSTGELFF. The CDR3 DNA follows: TGTGCCAGCAGCTTATGGCCTAACAGGGCCACGAGCACCGGGGAGCTGTTTTTT.

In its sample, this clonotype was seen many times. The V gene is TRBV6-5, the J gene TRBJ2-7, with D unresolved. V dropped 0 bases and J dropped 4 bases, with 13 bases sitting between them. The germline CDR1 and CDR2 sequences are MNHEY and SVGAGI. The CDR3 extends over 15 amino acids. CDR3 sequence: CASSYSTSSPYEQYF. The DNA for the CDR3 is TGTGCCAGCAGTTACTCGACGTCCTCCCCGTACGAGCAGTACTTC.

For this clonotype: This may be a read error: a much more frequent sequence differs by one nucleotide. The CDR3 loop is CASTLEDRASYGQYF. CDR3 sequence (DNA): TGCGCCAGCACATTGGAGGACAGGGCCTCCTACGGGCAGTACTTC. The V call is TRBV10-1, the J call TRBJ2-7; 8 bases agree with TRBD1. CDR3 size: 15 residues. Germline loops: CDR1 WNHNN, CDR2 SYGVQD (reference sequence).

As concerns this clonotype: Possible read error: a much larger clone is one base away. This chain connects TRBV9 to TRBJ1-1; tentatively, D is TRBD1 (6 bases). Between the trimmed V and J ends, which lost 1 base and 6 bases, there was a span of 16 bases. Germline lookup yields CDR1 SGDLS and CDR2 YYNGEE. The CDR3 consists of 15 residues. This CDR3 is CASSVLMTGGAEAFF. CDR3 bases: TGTGCCAGCAGCGTACTGATGACAGGAGGGGCTGAAGCTTTCTTT.

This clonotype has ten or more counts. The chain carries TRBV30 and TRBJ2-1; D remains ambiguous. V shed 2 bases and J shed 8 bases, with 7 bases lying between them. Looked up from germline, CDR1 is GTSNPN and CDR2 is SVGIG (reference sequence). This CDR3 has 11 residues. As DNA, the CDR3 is TGTGCCTGGAGTCAAGCTTATGAGCAGTTCTTC. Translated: CAWSQAYEQFF.

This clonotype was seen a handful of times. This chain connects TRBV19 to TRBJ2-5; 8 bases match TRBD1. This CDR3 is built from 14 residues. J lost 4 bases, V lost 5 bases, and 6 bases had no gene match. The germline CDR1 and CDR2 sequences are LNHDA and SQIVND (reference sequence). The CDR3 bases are TGTGCCAGTAGTCTCTACAGGGGGTTAGAGACCCAGTACTTC. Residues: CASSLYRGLETQYF.

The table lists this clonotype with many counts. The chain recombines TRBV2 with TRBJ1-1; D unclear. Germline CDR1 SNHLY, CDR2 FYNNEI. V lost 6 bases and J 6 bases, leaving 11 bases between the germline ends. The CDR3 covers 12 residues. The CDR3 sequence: CASRGLGAEAFF. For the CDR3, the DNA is TGTGCCAGCAGGGGCCTGGGCGCTGAAGCTTTCTTT.